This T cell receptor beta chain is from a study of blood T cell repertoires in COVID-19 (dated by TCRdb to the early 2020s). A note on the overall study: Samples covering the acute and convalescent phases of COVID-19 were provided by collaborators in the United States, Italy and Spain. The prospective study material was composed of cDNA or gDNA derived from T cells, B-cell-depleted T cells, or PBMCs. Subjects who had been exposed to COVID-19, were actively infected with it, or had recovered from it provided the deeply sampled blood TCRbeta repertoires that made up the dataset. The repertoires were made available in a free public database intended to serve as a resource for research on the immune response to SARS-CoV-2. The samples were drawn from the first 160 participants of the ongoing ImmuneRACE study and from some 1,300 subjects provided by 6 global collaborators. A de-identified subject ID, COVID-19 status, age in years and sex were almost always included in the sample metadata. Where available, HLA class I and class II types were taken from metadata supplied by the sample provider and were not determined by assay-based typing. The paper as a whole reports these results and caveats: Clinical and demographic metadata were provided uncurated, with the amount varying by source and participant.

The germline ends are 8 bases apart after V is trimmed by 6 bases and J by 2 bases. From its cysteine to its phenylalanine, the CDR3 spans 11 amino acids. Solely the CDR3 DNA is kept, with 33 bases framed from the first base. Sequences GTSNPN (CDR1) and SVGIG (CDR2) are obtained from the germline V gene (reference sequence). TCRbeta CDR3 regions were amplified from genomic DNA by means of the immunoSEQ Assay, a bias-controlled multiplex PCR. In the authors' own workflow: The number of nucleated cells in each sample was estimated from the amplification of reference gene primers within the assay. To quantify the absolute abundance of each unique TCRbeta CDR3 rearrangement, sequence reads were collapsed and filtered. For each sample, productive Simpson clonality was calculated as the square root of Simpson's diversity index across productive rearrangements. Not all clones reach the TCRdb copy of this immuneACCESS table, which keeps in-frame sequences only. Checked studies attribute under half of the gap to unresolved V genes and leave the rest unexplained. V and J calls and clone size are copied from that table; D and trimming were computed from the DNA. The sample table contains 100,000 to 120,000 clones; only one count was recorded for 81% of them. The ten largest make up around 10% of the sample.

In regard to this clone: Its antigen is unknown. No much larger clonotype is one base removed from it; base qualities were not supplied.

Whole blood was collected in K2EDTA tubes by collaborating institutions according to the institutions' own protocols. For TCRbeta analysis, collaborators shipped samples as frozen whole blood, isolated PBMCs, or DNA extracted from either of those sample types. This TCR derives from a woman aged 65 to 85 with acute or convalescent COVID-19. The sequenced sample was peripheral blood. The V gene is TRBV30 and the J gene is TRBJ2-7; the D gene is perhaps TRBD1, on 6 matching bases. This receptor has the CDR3 CACGTTYEQYF. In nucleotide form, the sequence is TGTGCCTGCGGGACAACCTACGAGCAGTACTTC. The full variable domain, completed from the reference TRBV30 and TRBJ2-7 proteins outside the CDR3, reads SQTIHQWPATLVQPVGSPLSLECTVEGTSNPNLYWYRQAAGRGLQLLFYSVGIGQISSEVPQNLSASRPQDRQFILSSKKLLLSDSGFYLCACGTTYEQYFGPGTRLTVT.